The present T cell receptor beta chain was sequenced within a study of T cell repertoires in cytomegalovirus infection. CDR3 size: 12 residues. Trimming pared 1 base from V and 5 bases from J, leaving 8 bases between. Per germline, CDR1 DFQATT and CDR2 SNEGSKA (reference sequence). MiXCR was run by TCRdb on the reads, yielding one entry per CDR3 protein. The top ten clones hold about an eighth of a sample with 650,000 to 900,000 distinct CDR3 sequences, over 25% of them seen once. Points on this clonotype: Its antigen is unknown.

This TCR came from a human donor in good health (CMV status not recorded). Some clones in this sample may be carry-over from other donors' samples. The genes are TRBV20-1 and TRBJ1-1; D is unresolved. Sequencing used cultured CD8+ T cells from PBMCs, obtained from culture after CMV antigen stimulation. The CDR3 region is CSARGLGTEAFF. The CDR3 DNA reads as TGCAGTGCTAGAGGTCTGGGGACTGAAGCTTTCTTT.